This entry lists 8 T cell receptor beta chains sequenced from one sample in a study of T cells after yellow fever vaccination. TCRdb analysed the 5' RACE reads with MiXCR anew, one entry per CDR3 protein. The sample lists about 320,000 distinct CDR3 sequences; around 13% were seen once. The sample here was CD4+ T cells sorted from PBMCs, taken 15 days after the yellow fever booster vaccination. The receptors shown here come from a man aged 18 to 30 who received the YFV17D yellow fever vaccine.

The J gene is TRBJ2-7, the V gene TRBV5-1; 7 nucleotides align to TRBD1. The ends lost 3 bases at V and 4 bases at J; junction bases unmatched: 10. This CDR3 region has 15 residues. The V gene's germline CDR1 is SGHRS and CDR2 YFSETQ. As DNA, the CDR3 is TGCGCCAGCAGCTCACAAACAGGGGTGGCGTACGAGCAGTACTTC. It is translated as CASSSQTGVAYEQYF.

The chain joins TRBV10-2 to TRBJ1-6, with D hard to call. In germline, CDR1 is WSHSY, CDR2 SAAADI. The CDR3 is 14 amino acids. V was trimmed by 0 bases and J by 11 bases, leaving 11 bases between them. For the CDR3, the DNA is TGCGCCAGCAGTGAGTCGGCGATCGTGACACCCCTCCACTTT. Protein: CASSESAIVTPLHF.

The CDR3 protein is CASSLVQGPAQPQHF. In DNA, the CDR3 is TGTGCCAGCAGCTTAGTACAGGGGCCGGCTCAGCCCCAGCATTTT. The V gene is TRBV7-2, the J gene TRBJ1-5; TRBD1 aligns across 7 bases. The germline gives CDR1 SGHTA, CDR2 FQGNSA. The CDR3 has 15 residues. V shed 1 base and J 6 bases; nucleotides not matched to a gene: 6.

In this sample, this clonotype turned up a few times. This chain links TRBV11-2 with TRBJ1-2; unclear D gene. V was shortened by 6 bases and J by 8 bases, with 10 bases between the two germline ends. CDR3 length equals 11 residues. From germline, CDR1 is SGHAT and CDR2 FQNNGV. The CDR3 bases are TGTGCCAGCAGGACGGGTCCCGGCTACACCTTC. This sequence encodes CASRTGPGYTF. Complete variable domain (other parts from reference TRBV11-2 and TRBJ1-2): EAGVAQSPRYKIIEKRQSVAFWCNPISGHATLYWYQQILGQGPKLLIQFQNNGVVDDSQLPKDRFSAERLKGVDSTLKIQPAKLEDSAVYLCASRTGPGYTFGSGTRLTVV.

This clonotype was counted between two and nine times. This sequence joins TRBV7-8 and TRBJ1-1; D unresolved. Trimming cost V 0 bases and J 0 bases, with 20 bases left between them. The germline gives CDR1 SGHVS, CDR2 FQNEAQ. This CDR3 has 19 residues. The CDR3 region is CASSLALRAATNMNTEAFF. The CDR3 bases are TGTGCCAGCAGCTTAGCCTTACGGGCAGCGACAAACATGAACACTGAAGCTTTCTTT. Full variable domain (remainder filled in from reference TRBV7-8 and TRBJ1-1): GAGVSQSPRYKVAKRGQDVALRCDPISGHVSLFWYQQALGQGPEFLTYFQNEAQLDKSGLPSDRFFAERPEGSVSTLKIQRTQQEDSAVYLCASSLALRAATNMNTEAFFGQGTRLTVV.

This clonotype was picked up many times. This chain connects TRBV12-3 or TRBV12-4 to TRBJ1-1; D uncertain. V lost 7 bases, J lost 2 bases, and 17 bases lay in between. The CDR3 is 15 amino acids. The chain's CDR3 is CASTQSVVPNTEAFF. CDR3 coding DNA: TGTGCCAGCACCCAAAGTGTAGTGCCCAACACTGAAGCTTTCTTT.

This clonotype was recorded a few times. The chain combines TRBV20-1 with TRBJ2-2; TRBD2 is a possible D gene (5 bases). V lost 6 bases and J 0 bases, leaving 14 bases between the germline ends. Germline V gene lookup returns CDR1 DFQATT and CDR2 SNEGSKA (reference sequence). The CDR3 is made up of 15 amino acids. CDR3 in amino acids: CSAARGPPNTGELFF. The CDR3, as DNA: TGCAGTGCCGCAAGAGGGCCCCCGAACACCGGGGAGCTGTTTTTT.

In this sample, this clonotype turned up a few times. This sequence joins TRBV6-6 and TRBJ2-7; TRBD2 is a possible D gene (5 bases). The CDR3 is 12 residues long. Germline CDR1 is MNHNY and CDR2 is SVGAGI (reference sequence). V was trimmed by 5 bases and J by 3 bases, leaving 8 bases between them. The CDR3: CASSAAGYEQYF. In DNA, the CDR3 is TGTGCCAGCAGTGCCGCGGGCTACGAGCAGTACTTC.